This is a list of T cell receptor beta chains from one sample in a study of cytomegalovirus exposure and HLA in healthy donors. Sequenced by immunoSEQ multiplex PCR; TCRdb stores in-frame clones only, minus some. The data show approximately 190,000 clones, with approximately 70% seen just once and over 1.5% held by the top ten. The material sequenced was PBMCs. These receptors originate from a woman aged 25 to 39 in good health and CMV-seronegative. CDR3s leave out the opening cysteine and the closing phenylalanine or tryptophan. Clone sizes are given selectively: once, few, many, or a class where the clone is expanded.

TRBJ2-3 | NA | TRBV10-1 | ASKGTESTQY
TRBJ1-1 | few | TRBV7-2 | ASSLASRYTEAF
TRBJ2-1 | NA | TRBV28 | ASRTGQGSYNEQF
TRBJ2-7 | NA | TRBV10-3 | AISADDSEQY
TRBJ1-6 | NA | TRBV6-6 | ASSYVQQNSPLH
TRBJ2-1 | NA | TRBV2 | ASRGLAGNNEQF
TRBJ1-6 | NA | TRBV19 | ASSLQGSPLVNSPLH
TRBJ2-3 | NA | TRBV30 | AWNRGRGTDTQY
TRBJ1-5 | NA | TRBV5-3 | ARSLISRQPQH
TRBJ2-3 | NA | TRBV11-2 | ASSFRLAMGSTDTQY
TRBJ2-1 | NA | TRBV7-9 | ASSFPRVGSPYNEQF
TRBJ1-1 | NA | TRBV7-2 | ASSLTYRNTEAF
TRBJ1-1 | NA | TRBV5-1 | ASSLEQEAF
TRBJ2-5 | NA | TRBV5-1 | ASSQNLGGRAQETQY
TRBJ1-2 | NA | TRBV4-3 | ASSQEANGRQSRGYT
TRBJ1-3 | NA | TRBV7-9 | ASSRNRLQGDTIY
TRBJ1-5 | NA | TRBV18 | ASSLGQPSNQPQH
TRBJ2-2 | NA | TRBV7-9 | ASIPAGTNTGELF
TRBJ2-1 | NA | TRBV29-1 | SVDPYSYNEQF
TRBJ1-2 | NA | TRBV27 | ASSIRHLGYGYT
TRBJ2-3 | NA | TRBV11-2 | ASSHGQNTDTQY
TRBJ2-1 | NA | TRBV29-1 | SVEDRGRSSYNEQF
TRBJ2-7 | NA | TRBV5-4 | ASSYRGGLSYEQY
TRBJ2-3 | few | TRBV11-2 | ASSYNTDTQY
TRBJ2-4 | NA | TRBV15 | ATSMERGGPHIQY
TRBJ1-2 | NA | TRBV5-6 | ASSPGISYGYT
TRBJ2-3 | NA | TRBV5-1 | ASSLQRGAPGDTQY
TRBJ1-4 | few | TRBV4-3 | ASSHALLGENEKLF
TRBJ2-7 | NA | TRBV7-8 | ASSLLVDGEQY